These 17 T cell receptor beta chains originate from one sample sequenced in a study of vaccination and CD4 T cells after COVID-19. These receptors' targets are unknown. Cultured CD4+ T cells had their DNA profiled by the Oncomine TCR Beta short-read assay. TCRdb re-derived calls from the PCR reads in MiXCR, one entry per CDR3 protein. The sample has about 18,000 distinct CDR3 sequences; more than 40% are singletons. Described time point: late sampling 161 to 241 days after vaccination in a few convalescent patients. The sample's treatment: roughly 11-day PBMC culture with coronavirus spike peptide pools or control peptides (ViraFEST assay). The specimen comprised CD4+ T cells from blood, cultured in vitro, sampled about 7 months after SARS-CoV-2 vaccination. Every receptor here comes from a human donor who had recovered from COVID-19.

The chain joins TRBV6-1 to TRBJ1-2; D is uncertain. V was trimmed by 6 bases and J by 7 bases, leaving 15 bases between them. This CDR3 contains 13 residues. Germline-derived CDR1 and CDR2 are MNHNS and SASEGT. CDR3 residues: CASRPGAEGGYTF. Here the CDR3 DNA reads TGTGCCAGCAGACCGGGAGCGGAGGGTGGCTACACCTTC.

The chain employs TRBV20-1 and TRBJ1-1; D remains ambiguous. With 0 bases removed from V and 4 bases from J, the gap between germline ends came to 9 bases. The CDR3 consists of 13 residues. Germline V gives CDR1 DFQATT, CDR2 SNEGSKA (reference sequence). The chain's CDR3 is CSAREGIGTEAFF. Here the CDR3 DNA reads TGCAGTGCTAGAGAGGGGATCGGCACTGAAGCTTTCTTT.

V usage is TRBV7-2 and J usage is TRBJ2-3; D might be TRBD1 (5 bases). Germline V gene data show CDR1 as SGHTA and CDR2 as FQGNSA. The ends were cut back, 5 bases at V and 5 bases at J, with 17 bases in the middle. The CDR3 runs 15 residues. CDR3 loop: CASSKGSALGDTQYF. The CDR3 bases are TGTGCCAGCAGCAAGGGGTCAGCCCTGGGAGATACGCAGTATTTT.

This clonotype was observed a few times. V is TRBV6-5 and J is TRBJ1-2; the D gene is possibly TRBD1 (6 bases). V shed 0 bases and J shed 7 bases, with 12 bases lying between them. The germline CDR1 and CDR2 sequences are MNHEY and SVGAGI. The CDR3 totals 14 residues. CDR3 sequence reads: CASSYSNRVGGYTF. The CDR3 DNA reads TGTGCCAGCAGTTACTCGAACAGGGTGGGTGGCTACACCTTC.

This clonotype has more than one count but fewer than ten. The V call is TRBV7-8, the J call TRBJ1-5; D uncertain. This CDR3 comprises 14 residues. Germline CDR1 reads SGHVS; CDR2 reads FQNEAQ. V was cut by 0 bases and J by 3 bases, with 6 bases left in between. CDR3 coding DNA: TGTGCCAGCAGCTTAGCAGGGTTCAATCAGCCCCAGCATTTT. Amino acid sequence: CASSLAGFNQPQHF. The full variable domain, in which reference TRBV7-8 and TRBJ1-5 provide the parts outside the CDR3, is GAGVSQSPRYKVAKRGQDVALRCDPISGHVSLFWYQQALGQGPEFLTYFQNEAQLDKSGLPSDRFFAERPEGSVSTLKIQRTQQEDSAVYLCASSLAGFNQPQHFGDGTRLSIL.

This chain links TRBV28 with TRBJ1-6; D gene unclear. CDR1 and CDR2 from the germline V gene are MDHEN and SYDVKM. CDR3 length: 16 amino acids. The V end lost 5 bases, the J end lost 0 bases, and 11 bases lay between the germline ends. The CDR3 here is CASSVAGSSYNSPLHF. CDR3 in DNA: TGTGCCAGCAGTGTCGCTGGGAGCTCCTATAATTCACCCCTCCACTTT.

The chain recombines TRBV7-8 with TRBJ2-7, with 9 bases that match TRBD2. V trimming: 1 base; J trimming: 2 bases; junction bases outside the gene matches: 3. The CDR3 loop spans 15 amino acids. The germline V gene encodes CDR1 SGHVS and CDR2 FQNEAQ. In nucleotides, the CDR3 is TGTGCCAGCAGCTTAGGACTAGCGGTTACCTACGAGCAGTACTTC. This encodes CASSLGLAVTYEQYF.

The rearrangement joins TRBV15 to TRBJ1-5; TRBD1 might be the D (5 bases). V gave up 5 bases and J gave up 3 bases, with 11 bases separating them. The germline V gene has CDR1 LNHNV and CDR2 YYDKDF (reference sequence). The CDR3 covers 14 residues. The CDR3 DNA follows: TGTGCCACCAGCCGGGGGACGGCCAATCAGCCCCAGCATTTT. This translates into CATSRGTANQPQHF.

CDR3 bases: TGTGCCAGCACCCCCGCGGGGGGGTCATGGACTGAAGCTTTCTTT. Residues: CASTPAGGSWTEAFF. The chain uses TRBV28 and TRBJ1-1; a possible D gene is TRBD1 (5 bases). Trimming cost V 7 bases and J 5 bases, with 20 bases left between them. Per germline, CDR1 MDHEN and CDR2 SYDVKM. The CDR3 contains 15 residues.

This chain links TRBV7-6 with TRBJ2-2, with TRBD2 identical over 10 bases. Per germline, CDR1 SGHVS and CDR2 FNYEAQ. Trimming cost V 5 bases and J 6 bases; bases outside gene matches: 9. The CDR3 has 16 residues. As DNA, the CDR3 is TGTGCCAGCAGCGCAAGGGGACTAGCGTCGTCCGGGGAGCTGTTTTTT. Its protein product is CASSARGLASSGELFF. Filled out from reference TRBV7-6 and TRBJ2-2, the complete variable domain reads GAGVSQSPRYKVTKRGQDVALRCDPISGHVSLYWYRQALGQGPEFLTYFNYEAQQDKSGLPNDRFSAERPEGSISTLTIQRTEQRDSAMYRCASSARGLASSGELFFGEGSRLTVL.

The chain recombines TRBV20-1 with TRBJ2-7; D is perhaps TRBD1 or TRBD2 (5 bases each). This CDR3 has 13 residues. V gave up 6 bases and J gave up 2 bases, with 14 bases separating them. The V gene's germline CDR1 is DFQATT and CDR2 SNEGSKA (reference sequence). The CDR3 here is CSAPGTSTYEQYF. The DNA of the CDR3 is TGCAGTGCCCCCGGGACGAGCACCTACGAGCAGTACTTC.

CDR3 nucleotides: TGCAGTGCTATTTGGGGGAGCAATCAGCCCCAGCATTTT. Translating it yields CSAIWGSNQPQHF. This chain uses TRBV20-1 with TRBJ1-5; possibly TRBD1 for D (5 bases). This CDR3 has 13 amino acids. Germline V CDR1 and CDR2: DFQATT, SNEGSKA (reference sequence). Between the trimmed V and J ends, which lost 4 bases and 1 base, there was a span of 8 bases.

The chain joins TRBV20-1 to TRBJ2-5, with 11 bases that match TRBD2. The CDR3 is 16 amino acids. With 5 bases clipped from V and 3 bases from J, the junction kept 11 bases outside the gene matches. Germline V CDR1 and CDR2: DFQATT, SNEGSKA (reference sequence). For the CDR3, the DNA is TGCAGTGCTTACCGTGGGACTAGCGGTACCAAAGAGACCCAGTACTTC. Its protein product is CSAYRGTSGTKETQYF.

The genes are TRBV2 and TRBJ1-1; D is possibly TRBD1 (5 bases). The CDR3 runs 13 residues. V was shortened by 4 bases and J by 5 bases, with 11 bases between the two germline ends. The germline V gene encodes CDR1 SNHLY and CDR2 FYNNEI. Here the CDR3 DNA reads TGTGCCAGCAGTGGCCAGGGTACTACTGAAGCTTTCTTT. It encodes CASSGQGTTEAFF. Looking up the rest from reference TRBV2 and TRBJ1-1 gives the full variable domain: EPEVTQTPSHQVTQMGQEVILRCVPISNHLYFYWYRQILGQKVEFLVSFYNNEISEKSEIFDDQFSVERPDGSNFTLKIRSTKLEDSAMYFCASSGQGTTEAFFGQGTRLTVV.

This chain joins TRBV5-4 and TRBJ2-5, with a tentative D call TRBD1 (5 bases). Germline CDR1 SGHNT, CDR2 YYREEE (reference sequence). This CDR3 has 15 residues. V was pared by 4 bases and J by 1 base, with 14 bases between. This chain's CDR3 is CASSPRARGQETQYF. In DNA form, the CDR3 reads TGTGCCAGCAGCCCTCGGGCTAGGGGCCAAGAGACCCAGTACTTC.

This chain links TRBV20-1 with TRBJ1-5; TRBD1 might be the D (5 bases). This CDR3 spans 13 amino acids. V was trimmed by 3 bases and J by 5 bases, leaving 11 bases between them. CDR1 DFQATT and CDR2 SNEGSKA come from the germline V gene (reference sequence). The CDR3 sequence is CSASPRVDQPQHF. CDR3 in DNA: TGCAGTGCTAGCCCCAGGGTGGATCAGCCCCAGCATTTT.

This chain joins TRBV25-1 and TRBJ1-5; 7 nucleotides agree with TRBD1. The germline V gene has CDR1 MGHDK and CDR2 SYGVNS. V dropped 5 bases and J dropped 4; count of bases not matched to a gene: 2. The CDR3 covers 13 residues. The CDR3 loop is CASSQGVNQPQHF. In nucleotides, the CDR3 is TGTGCCAGCAGTCAGGGGGTGAATCAGCCCCAGCATTTT.